The 2 T cell receptor beta chains in this list originate from one sample, sequenced in a study of blood T cell repertoires in COVID-19. Produced via immunoSEQ multiplex PCR; TCRdb's table is partial and in-frame only. The table lists some 410,000 clones, around 89% of them singletons. The sample consisted of PBMCs or T cells enriched from blood (not recorded which). These receptors were taken from a woman younger than 45 with acute COVID-19.

The rearrangement links TRBV27 to TRBJ2-7; 12 nucleotides align to TRBD1. Germline loops: CDR1 MNHEY, CDR2 SMNVEV (reference sequence). With V trimmed by 4 bases and J by 5 bases, 9 bases remained unmatched. The CDR3 consists of 16 residues. Written as DNA, the CDR3 is TGTGCCAGCAGTTATTTACCGGGACAGGGGGCCCACGAGCAGTACTTC. The encoded protein is CASSYLPGQGAHEQYF.

The V gene is TRBV6-5, the J gene TRBJ1-1; 7 nucleotides line up with TRBD1. The V gene's germline CDR1 is MNHEY and CDR2 SVGAGI. V shed 7 bases and J 0 bases; nucleotides not matched to a gene: 2. The CDR3 runs to 13 residues. The CDR3 DNA follows: TGTGCCAGCACAGGGGGTTTGAACACTGAAGCTTTCTTT. This encodes CASTGGLNTEAFF.